The 31 T cell receptor beta chains listed next were all sequenced from one sample in a study of beta chain features in type 1 diabetes (dated by TCRdb to the late 2010s). The library was produced with the immunoSEQ multiplex PCR assay. All of the isolated RNA was reverse transcribed with the High Capacity cDNA Reverse Transcription Kit, so expressed TCRB transcripts were sequenced. Held by TCRdb, this immuneACCESS table contains in-frame sequences only and omits some clones. Under half of the omission traces to an unresolved V gene where checked; the cause of the rest is unknown. The table for this sample lists about 130,000 clones; approximately 10% of them were counted only once. Approximately 0.7% of the sample belongs to the ten largest clones. Results and caveats for the whole study, not just this receptor: Type 1 diabetes patients showed a moderate but significant shortening of TCRB CDR3 length in all four CD4+ subsets.

Which antigens these TCRs recognize remains unknown. Sequences were obtained from central memory CD4+ T cells from blood. These receptors came from a man aged 25-45 years with type 1 diabetes.

CDR3 sequence: CASSQVARQGQYEQYF. For the CDR3, the DNA is TGCGCCAGCAGCCAAGTCGCGAGACAGGGACAATACGAGCAGTACTTC. J is TRBJ2-7 and V is TRBV4-3; 7 bases match TRBD1. Germline values: CDR1 LGHNA, CDR2 YSLEER. This CDR3 has 16 amino acids. V lost 1 base and J lost 4; bases outside the gene matches: 10.

This chain links TRBV9 with TRBJ2-5, with TRBD2 matching over 8 bases. The germline V gene has CDR1 SGDLS and CDR2 YYNGEE. The CDR3 has 15 residues. The junction had 5 bases not matched to a gene; V was cut back by 3 bases and J by 1 base. CDR3 DNA: TGTGCCAGCAGCGCCCCCCGGGGGGGCCAAGAGACCCAGTACTTC. Amino acid sequence: CASSAPRGGQETQYF.

A few counts support this clone. The chain combines TRBV29-1 with TRBJ2-7; the match to TRBD1 covers 10 bases. V was clipped by 5 bases and J by 5 bases; unmatched bases: 6. There are 13 residues in the CDR3. The V gene's germline CDR1 is SQVTM and CDR2 ANQGSEA. This chain's CDR3 is CSVHKTGGHEQYF. Here the CDR3 DNA reads TGCAGCGTTCACAAGACAGGGGGCCACGAGCAGTACTTC.

The chain combines TRBV6-5 with TRBJ2-3, with D uncertain. Germline CDR1 reads MNHEY; CDR2 reads SVGAGI. Trimming left V 5 bases short and J 6 bases short, with 6 bases between. The CDR3 runs to 11 residues. This chain's CDR3 is CASSPGDTQYF. CDR3 DNA: TGTGCCAGCAGTCCCGGGGATACGCAGTATTTT.

V and J are TRBV5-1 and TRBJ1-5; D may be TRBD1 (5 bases). With 0 bases removed from V and 6 bases from J, the gap between germline ends came to 10 bases. Germline CDR1 is SGHRS and CDR2 is YFSETQ. CDR3 length: 14 residues. CDR3 sequence (DNA): TGCGCCAGCAGCTTGGAAGGGGCCGGTCAGCCCCAGCATTTT. It yields the protein CASSLEGAGQPQHF.

This clone turned up a few times. The rearrangement joins TRBV4-2 to TRBJ2-7, with 8 bases fitting TRBD1. After removal of 2 bases from V and 5 bases from J, the junction contained 8 bases not matched to a gene. The CDR3 contains 15 residues. CDR1 is LGHNA and CDR2 is YNFKEQ in the germline V gene. CDR3 protein: CASSQQFGQGDEQYF. The CDR3, as DNA: TGTGCCAGCAGCCAACAATTCGGACAGGGCGACGAGCAGTACTTC.

The gene calls are TRBV27 and TRBJ1-5, with TRBD1 identical over 8 bases. V was pared by 5 bases and J by 5 bases, with 2 bases of the junction left unmatched. The CDR3 sequence is 13 residues long. Germline lookup yields CDR1 MNHEY and CDR2 SMNVEV (reference sequence). Here the CDR3 reads CASSPQGDQPQHF. DNA for the CDR3: TGTGCCAGCAGTCCACAGGGGGATCAGCCCCAGCATTTT.

This chain uses TRBV6-5 with TRBJ2-7; perhaps TRBD2 as D (6 bases). V lost 7 bases to trimming and J lost 0 bases, with 16 bases between them. Germline CDR1 is MNHEY and CDR2 is SVGAGI. The CDR3 contains 15 residues. The CDR3 DNA reads TGTGCCAGCACCCCCCCCGGGGGAAACTCCTACGAGCAGTACTTC. It yields the protein CASTPPGGNSYEQYF.

This clone was detected a few times. The genes are TRBV27 and TRBJ1-4, with D possibly matching TRBD1 (5 bases). The CDR3 is 15 amino acids. Per the germline V gene, CDR1 is MNHEY and CDR2 is SMNVEV (reference sequence). The germline V and J ends were trimmed by 2 bases and 0 bases, with 7 bases remaining between them. The CDR3 nucleotides are TGTGCCAGCAGTTTAGCGACAGCAACTAATGAAAAACTGTTTTTT. Its protein is CASSLATATNEKLFF.

This clone has more than one count but fewer than ten. This sequence joins TRBV5-1 and TRBJ1-1, with unresolved D. V was trimmed by 0 bases and J by 1 base, leaving 7 bases between them. Germline values: CDR1 SGHRS, CDR2 YFSETQ. This CDR3 region has 14 residues. This chain's CDR3 is CASSLAVENTEAFF. CDR3 nucleotide sequence: TGCGCCAGCAGCTTGGCCGTAGAGAACACTGAAGCTTTCTTT.

At least ten counts were recorded for this clone. The rearrangement joins TRBV11-1 to TRBJ2-1; weak D call: TRBD1 (5 bases). Germline V CDR1 and CDR2: SGHAT, FQDESV (reference sequence). Trimming took off 3 bases at V and 7 bases at J, with 13 bases between the two ends. This CDR3 is 14 amino acids long. CDR3: CASSLVTAGNEQFF. The CDR3 DNA reads as TGTGCCAGCAGCTTGGTGACCGCAGGGAATGAGCAGTTCTTC.

V and J are TRBV2 and TRBJ2-3, with TRBD1 matching 10 bases. The CDR3 loop spans 15 amino acids. V was clipped by 7 bases and J by 15 bases; unmatched bases: 19. Germline CDR1 and CDR2: SNHLY and FYNNEI. The DNA of the CDR3 is TGTGCCAGCATTTTAAGGAACCCGGGACAGGGGCCCATCTATTTT. This gives the protein CASILRNPGQGPIYF.

The chain employs TRBV4-2 and TRBJ2-3; no clear D. This CDR3 has 14 amino acids. V was trimmed by 4 bases and J by 3 bases, leaving 11 bases between them. Germline V CDR1 and CDR2: LGHNA, YNFKEQ. DNA for the CDR3: TGTGCCAGCAGCCCCCGAGGAATGACAGATACGCAGTATTTT. Protein: CASSPRGMTDTQYF.

The chain is built from TRBV2 and TRBJ2-3; the match to TRBD2 covers 15 bases. The ends lost 4 bases at V and 2 bases at J; junction bases unmatched: 7. CDR3 length: 18 amino acids. From germline, CDR1 is SNHLY and CDR2 FYNNEI. Here the CDR3 DNA reads TGTGCCAGCAGTGGGGGACTAGCGGGGGGCCATCCCACAGATACGCAGTATTTT. It yields the protein CASSGGLAGGHPTDTQYF.

Many counts were recorded for this clone. This sequence joins TRBV18 and TRBJ1-5; no reliable D call. Trimming removed 3 bases from V and 5 bases from J, with 8 bases in between. CDR1 and CDR2 from the germline V gene are KGHSH and LQKENI. The CDR3 has 13 amino acids. CDR3 protein: CASSPYSDQPQHF. The DNA for the CDR3 is TGTGCCAGCTCACCCTACTCGGATCAGCCCCAGCATTTT.

This clone came up a few times. This chain connects TRBV9 to TRBJ1-1; the match to TRBD1 covers 8 bases. The length of the CDR3 is 13 residues. V shed 0 bases, J shed 14 bases, and the junction held 9 bases outside the gene matches. Germline CDR1 reads SGDLS; CDR2 reads YYNGEE. CDR3 residues: CASSVAGQGAAFF. As DNA, the CDR3 is TGTGCCAGCAGCGTAGCTGGGCAGGGGGCAGCCTTCTTT.

This clone was counted only a few times. This rearrangement joins TRBV2 to TRBJ2-5, with D maybe TRBD1 (6 bases). V was shortened by 8 bases and J by 1 base, with 11 bases between the two germline ends. This CDR3 has 13 amino acids. Germline CDR1 and CDR2: SNHLY and FYNNEI. The CDR3 sequence: CASGQNFQETQYF. As DNA, the CDR3 is TGTGCCAGCGGACAGAATTTCCAAGAGACCCAGTACTTC.

As for this clone: The identical CDR3 is also encoded by other nucleotide sequences in the sample. The rearrangement links TRBV5-1 to TRBJ2-5; the match to TRBD2 covers 9 bases. V lost 4 bases, J lost 2 bases, and 3 bases stayed unmatched. Looked up from germline, CDR1 is SGHRS and CDR2 is YFSETQ. The CDR3 consists of 14 residues. The CDR3 region has the DNA TGCGCCAGCAGCGCGGGGGGGCGGCAAGAGACCCAGTACTTC. Residues: CASSAGGRQETQYF.

This clone was observed a handful of times. This chain joins TRBV5-4 and TRBJ2-3, with TRBD2 as a possible D gene (5 bases). The germline CDR1 and CDR2 sequences are SGHNT and YYREEE (reference sequence). The CDR3 has 14 residues. V lost 5 bases, J lost 1 base, and 11 bases lay in between. The CDR3 protein is CASRAEQRTDTQYF. The DNA for the CDR3 is TGTGCCAGCAGAGCGGAACAGCGCACAGATACGCAGTATTTT.

This clone has more than one count but fewer than ten. The rearrangement uses TRBV9 and TRBJ2-2; 10 positions agree with TRBD2. Germline CDR1 SGDLS, CDR2 YYNGEE. V shed 5 bases, J shed 4 bases, and the junction held 11 bases outside the gene matches. CDR3 length: 17 amino acids. Written as DNA, the CDR3 is TGTGCCAGCAGTGTTAGCGGGGGGTCCTCCAGCACCGGGGAGCTGTTTTTT. Translating it yields CASSVSGGSSSTGELFF.

The genes are TRBV6-5 and TRBJ2-7; possibly TRBD2 for D (5 bases). Germline CDR1 is MNHEY and CDR2 is SVGAGI. This CDR3 is 13 amino acids long. V lost 6 bases to trimming and J lost 0 bases, with 9 bases between them. CDR3 DNA sequence: TGTGCCAGCAGGGGAGCCGACTCCTACGAGCAGTACTTC. Translation gives CASRGADSYEQYF.

This clone was seen a handful of times. V gene TRBV5-6 combines with J gene TRBJ2-1; 9 bases align to TRBD2. Germline lookup yields CDR1 SGHDT and CDR2 YYEEEE. This CDR3 contains 15 residues. J gave up 10 bases and V 4 bases, and 12 bases lay outside the gene matches. The CDR3 sequence: CASSPAVAGAREQFF. The DNA of the CDR3 is TGTGCCAGCAGCCCGGCGGTAGCGGGGGCTAGGGAGCAGTTCTTC.

The V call is TRBV4-3, the J call TRBJ2-2; D not certain. Germline values: CDR1 LGHNA, CDR2 YSLEER. This CDR3 has 14 residues. With 0 bases removed from V and 7 bases from J, the gap between germline ends came to 9 bases. The CDR3 bases are TGCGCCAGCAGCCAAGATTTCTCCAGCGGGGAGCTGTTTTTT. Translation gives CASSQDFSSGELFF.

This sequence joins TRBV7-9 and TRBJ1-1, with TRBD1 as a possible D gene (6 bases). Germline assignment: CDR1 SEHNR and CDR2 FQNEAQ (reference sequence). CDR3 size: 13 residues. V lost 1 base, J lost 8 bases, and 11 bases lay in between. CDR3 bases: TGTGCCAGCAGCTTAGGACAGGCAGAGGAAGCTTTCTTT. Protein sequence: CASSLGQAEEAFF.

The chain is built from TRBV15 and TRBJ1-4; tentative D call: TRBD1 (5 bases). In germline, CDR1 is LNHNV, CDR2 YYDKDF (reference sequence). Trimming left V 7 bases short and J 7 bases short, with 22 bases between. This CDR3 is 16 amino acids long. CDR3 sequence (DNA): TGTGCCACCACCCGAGTGGGGCAGGTACGCAGTGAAAAACTGTTTTTT. Its translation is CATTRVGQVRSEKLFF.

The rearrangement uses TRBV7-2 and TRBJ1-5, with unresolved D. The CDR3 has 13 residues. Germline loops: CDR1 SGHTA, CDR2 FQGNSA. The V gene lost 2 bases and the J gene lost 2 bases, with 4 bases spanning the gap. The DNA of the CDR3 is TGTGCCAGCAGCTTAAGCCGCAATCAGCCCCAGCATTTT. It is translated as CASSLSRNQPQHF.

CDR3 residues: CASSLASGGAWEQFF. CDR3 in DNA: TGTGCCAGCAGTCTGGCAAGCGGGGGGGCATGGGAGCAGTTCTTC. The rearrangement joins TRBV7-8 to TRBJ2-1; 10 bases align to TRBD2. The V segment lost 6 bases and the J segment 10 bases; nucleotides outside the gene matches: 12. In germline, CDR1 is SGHVS, CDR2 FQNEAQ. This CDR3 region has 15 residues.

The genes are TRBV25-1 and TRBJ1-1; 8 positions match TRBD1. There are 13 residues in the CDR3. V dropped 6 bases and J dropped 3; count of bases not matched to a gene: 3. The V gene's germline CDR1 is MGHDK and CDR2 SYGVNS. CDR3 protein: CASRIQGDTEAFF. The CDR3 DNA reads TGTGCCAGCAGAATACAGGGGGACACTGAAGCTTTCTTT.

The gene calls are TRBV9 and TRBJ2-3, with D maybe TRBD2 (5 bases). The CDR3 totals 13 residues. V gave up 0 bases and J gave up 5 bases, with 7 bases separating them. The germline CDR1 and CDR2 sequences are SGDLS and YYNGEE. The CDR3 nucleotides are TGTGCCAGCAGCGTAGATCGGGGAGATACGCAGTATTTT. It encodes CASSVDRGDTQYF.

This clone was counted once. The rearrangement joins TRBV7-8 to TRBJ1-2; D is possibly TRBD1 (5 bases). Germline V gene data show CDR1 as SGHVS and CDR2 as FQNEAQ. There are 14 residues in the CDR3. V lost 7 bases, J lost 0 bases, and 12 bases lay in between. The CDR3 DNA is TGTGCCAGCAAGGGGTCGGTCACTAACTATGGCTACACCTTC. Protein: CASKGSVTNYGYTF.

The CDR3 DNA reads as TGCGCCAGCAGACAGGGTGCATCAGATACGCAGTATTTT. This encodes CASRQGASDTQYF. The rearrangement links TRBV5-1 to TRBJ2-3; tentative D call: TRBD1 (6 bases). Trimming pared 5 bases from V and 4 bases from J, leaving 11 bases between. CDR3 length: 13 residues. The germline V gene encodes CDR1 SGHRS and CDR2 YFSETQ.